Many counts were recorded for the clone carrying this T cell receptor (beta chain). Its antigen is as yet unknown. The data were obtained in a study of CD8 T cells in ankylosing spondylitis. Study-wide points: Made up of under 10 highly homologous variants, a TCR beta motif appeared characteristic of ankylosing spondylitis blood. Clones linked to disease were reported to show significant enrichment in matched ankylosing spondylitis synovial fluid. Earlier work had already found some motif variants in reactive arthritis synovial fluid and blood.

Trimming shortened V by 5 bases and J by 2 bases, and 12 bases separated the two germline ends. This CDR3 contains 13 residues. Per germline, CDR1 DFQATT and CDR2 SNEGSKA (reference sequence). TCR beta libraries were made by quantitative 5'-RACE with molecular barcodes. TCRdb redid the calling of the 5' RACE reads with MiXCR, one entry per CDR3 protein. The sample lists some 130,000 distinct CDR3 sequences; approximately 10% were seen once. This sequence originates from a female donor with ankylosing spondylitis or in good health (not recorded which). Sequenced input: blood, either unsorted or a sorted T cell fraction (not recorded which). V and J are TRBV20-1 and TRBJ1-2, with a weak D call TRBD1 (5 bases). The CDR3 DNA reads TGCAGTGCTGCGGGACTCCTGAACTATGGCTACACCTTC. This sequence encodes CSAAGLLNYGYTF.